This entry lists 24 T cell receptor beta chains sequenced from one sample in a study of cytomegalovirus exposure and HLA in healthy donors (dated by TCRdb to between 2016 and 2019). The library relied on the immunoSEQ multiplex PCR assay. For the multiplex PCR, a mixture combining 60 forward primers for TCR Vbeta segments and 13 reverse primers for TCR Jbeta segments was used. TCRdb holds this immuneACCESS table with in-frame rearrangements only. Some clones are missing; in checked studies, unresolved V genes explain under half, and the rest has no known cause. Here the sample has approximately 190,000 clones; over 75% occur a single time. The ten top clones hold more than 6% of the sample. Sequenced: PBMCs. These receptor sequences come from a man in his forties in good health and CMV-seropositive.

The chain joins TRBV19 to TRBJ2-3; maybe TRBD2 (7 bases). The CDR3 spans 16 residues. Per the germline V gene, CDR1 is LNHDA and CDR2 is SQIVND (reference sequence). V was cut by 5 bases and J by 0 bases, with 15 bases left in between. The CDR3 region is CASSLRGAASTDTQYF. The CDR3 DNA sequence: TGTGCCAGTAGTCTCCGGGGGGCCGCTAGCACAGATACGCAGTATTTT.

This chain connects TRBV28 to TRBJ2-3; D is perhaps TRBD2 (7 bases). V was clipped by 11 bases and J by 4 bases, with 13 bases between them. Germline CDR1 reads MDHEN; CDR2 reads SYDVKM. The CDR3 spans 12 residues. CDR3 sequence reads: CALGGGADTQYF. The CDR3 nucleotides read TGTGCCCTAGGGGGGGGCGCAGATACGCAGTATTTT. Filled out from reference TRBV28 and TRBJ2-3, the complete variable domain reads DVKVTQSSRYLVKRTGEKVFLECVQDMDHENMFWYRQDPGLGLRLIYFSYDVKMKEKGDIPEGYSVSREKKERFSLILESASTNQTSMYLCALGGGADTQYFGPGTRLTVL.

Here the CDR3 DNA reads TGTGCCAGCTCAAGCTCGACAGGGACTGGAAACACCATATATTTT. Translated, it gives CASSSSTGTGNTIYF. The chain has TRBV18 and TRBJ1-3, with TRBD1 identical over 7 bases. The CDR3 sequence is 15 residues long. Germline assignment: CDR1 KGHSH and CDR2 LQKENI. The ends lost 5 bases at V and 2 bases at J; junction bases unmatched: 6.

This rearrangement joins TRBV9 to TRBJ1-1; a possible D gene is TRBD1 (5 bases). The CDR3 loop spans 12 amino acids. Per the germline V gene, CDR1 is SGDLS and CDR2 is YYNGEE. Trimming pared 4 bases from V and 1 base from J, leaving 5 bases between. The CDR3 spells CASSQGNTEAFF. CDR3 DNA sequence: TGTGCCAGCAGCCAGGGGAACACTGAAGCTTTCTTT.

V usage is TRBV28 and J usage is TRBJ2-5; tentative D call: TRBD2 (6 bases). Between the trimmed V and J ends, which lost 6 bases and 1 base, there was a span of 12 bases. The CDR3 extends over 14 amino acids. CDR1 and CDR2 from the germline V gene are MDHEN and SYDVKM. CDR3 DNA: TGTGCCAGCAGGTCCCGGGACTCCCAAGAGACCCAGTACTTC. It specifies CASRSRDSQETQYF.

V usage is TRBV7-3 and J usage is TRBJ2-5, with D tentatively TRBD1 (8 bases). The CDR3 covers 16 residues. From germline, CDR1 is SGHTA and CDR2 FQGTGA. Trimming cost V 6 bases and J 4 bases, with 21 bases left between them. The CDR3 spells CASSTSQGASGETQYF. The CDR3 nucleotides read TGTGCCAGCAGTACTAGCCAGGGGGCTAGCGGAGAGACCCAGTACTTC. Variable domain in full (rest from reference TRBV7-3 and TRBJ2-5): GAGVSQTPSNKVTEKGKYVELRCDPISGHTALYWYRQSLGQGPEFLIYFQGTGAADDSGLPNDRFFAVRPEGSVSTLKIQRTERGDSAVYLCASSTSQGASGETQYFGPGTRLLVL.

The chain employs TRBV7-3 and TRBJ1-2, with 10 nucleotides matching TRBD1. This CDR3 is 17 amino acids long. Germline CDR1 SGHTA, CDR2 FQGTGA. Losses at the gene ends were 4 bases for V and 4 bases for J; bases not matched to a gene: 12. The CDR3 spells CASSSSPGQGLVYGYTF. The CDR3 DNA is TGTGCCAGCAGCTCCAGTCCGGGACAGGGGTTGGTCTATGGCTACACCTTC.

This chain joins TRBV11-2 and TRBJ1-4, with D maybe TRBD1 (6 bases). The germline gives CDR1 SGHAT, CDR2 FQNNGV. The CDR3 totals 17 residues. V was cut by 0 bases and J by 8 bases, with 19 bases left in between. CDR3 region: CASSLDTGSMIGEKLFF. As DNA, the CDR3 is TGTGCCAGCAGCTTAGATACAGGGAGCATGATTGGCGAAAAACTGTTTTTT.

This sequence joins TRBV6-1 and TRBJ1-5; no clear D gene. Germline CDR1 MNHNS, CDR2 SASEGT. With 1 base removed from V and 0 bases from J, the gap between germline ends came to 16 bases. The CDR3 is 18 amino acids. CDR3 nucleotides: TGTGCCAGCAGTGAAGAGCACAGTCCCTATTATAGCAATCAGCCCCAGCATTTT. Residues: CASSEEHSPYYSNQPQHF.

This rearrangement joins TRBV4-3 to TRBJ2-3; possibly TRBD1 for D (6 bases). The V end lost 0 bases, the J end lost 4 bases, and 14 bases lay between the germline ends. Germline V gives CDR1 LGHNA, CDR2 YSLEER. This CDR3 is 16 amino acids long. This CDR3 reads CASSQDSGRGADTQYF. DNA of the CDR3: TGCGCCAGCAGCCAAGATTCCGGCAGGGGAGCAGATACGCAGTATTTT.

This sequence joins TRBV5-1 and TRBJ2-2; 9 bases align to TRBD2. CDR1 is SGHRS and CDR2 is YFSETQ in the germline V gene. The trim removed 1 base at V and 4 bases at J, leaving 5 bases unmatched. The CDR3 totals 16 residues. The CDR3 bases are TGCGCCAGCAGCTTGAGGACTAGCGCCGGCACCGGGGAGCTGTTTTTT. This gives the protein CASSLRTSAGTGELFF. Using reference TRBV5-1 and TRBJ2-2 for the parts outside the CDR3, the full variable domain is KAGVTQTPRYLIKTRGQQVTLSCSPISGHRSVSWYQQTPGQGLQFLFEYFSETQRNKGNFPGRFSGRQFSNSRSEMNVSTLELGDSALYLCASSLRTSAGTGELFFGEGSRLTVL.

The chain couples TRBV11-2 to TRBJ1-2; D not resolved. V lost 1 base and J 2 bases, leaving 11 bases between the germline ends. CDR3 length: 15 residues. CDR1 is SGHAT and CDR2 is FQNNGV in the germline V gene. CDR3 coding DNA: TGTGCCAGCAGCTTAGTCGGCAGGCAAAACTATGGCTACACCTTC. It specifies CASSLVGRQNYGYTF.

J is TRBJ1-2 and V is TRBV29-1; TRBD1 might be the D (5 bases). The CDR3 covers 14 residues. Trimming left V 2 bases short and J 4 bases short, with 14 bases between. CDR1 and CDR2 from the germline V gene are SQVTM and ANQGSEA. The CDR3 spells CSVENWPGGYGYTF. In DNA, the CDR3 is TGCAGCGTTGAAAATTGGCCCGGGGGCTATGGCTACACCTTC. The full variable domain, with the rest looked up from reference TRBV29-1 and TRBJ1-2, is SAVISQKPSRDICQRGTSLTIQCQVDSQVTMMFWYRQQPGQSLTLIATANQGSEATYESGFVIDKFPISRPNLTFSTLTVSNMSPEDSSIYLCSVENWPGGYGYTFGSGTRLTVV.

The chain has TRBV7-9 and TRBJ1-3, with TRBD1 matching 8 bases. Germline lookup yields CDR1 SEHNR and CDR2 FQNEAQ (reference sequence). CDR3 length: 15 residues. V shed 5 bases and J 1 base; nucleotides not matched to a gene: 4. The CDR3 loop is CASSPQGESGNTIYF. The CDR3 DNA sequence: TGTGCCAGCAGCCCACAGGGGGAATCTGGAAACACCATATATTTT. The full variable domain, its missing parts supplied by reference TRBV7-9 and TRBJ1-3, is DTGVSQNPRHKITKRGQNVTFRCDPISEHNRLYWYRQTLGQGPEFLTYFQNEAQLEKSRLLSDRFSAERPKGSFSTLEIQRTEQGDSAMYLCASSPQGESGNTIYFGEGSWLTVV.

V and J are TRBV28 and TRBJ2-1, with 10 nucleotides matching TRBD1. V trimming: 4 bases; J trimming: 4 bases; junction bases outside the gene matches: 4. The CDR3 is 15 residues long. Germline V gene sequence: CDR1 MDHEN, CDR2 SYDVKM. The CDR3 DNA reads TGTGCCAGCAGTTGGGACAGGGGCCTATACAATGAGCAGTTCTTC. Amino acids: CASSWDRGLYNEQFF.

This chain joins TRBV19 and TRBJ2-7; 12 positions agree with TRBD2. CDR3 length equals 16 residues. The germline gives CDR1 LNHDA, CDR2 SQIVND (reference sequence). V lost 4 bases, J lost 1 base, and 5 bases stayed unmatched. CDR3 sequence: CASSKTGTSGSYEQYF. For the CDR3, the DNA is TGTGCCAGTAGTAAAACCGGGACTAGCGGGTCCTACGAGCAGTACTTC.

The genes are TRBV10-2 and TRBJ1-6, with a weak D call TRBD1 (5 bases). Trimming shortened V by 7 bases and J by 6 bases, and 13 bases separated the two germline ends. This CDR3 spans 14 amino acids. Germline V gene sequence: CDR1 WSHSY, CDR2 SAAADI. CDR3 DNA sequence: TGCGCCAGCACCCAGACAGAACTTAATTCACCCCTCCACTTT. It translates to CASTQTELNSPLHF.

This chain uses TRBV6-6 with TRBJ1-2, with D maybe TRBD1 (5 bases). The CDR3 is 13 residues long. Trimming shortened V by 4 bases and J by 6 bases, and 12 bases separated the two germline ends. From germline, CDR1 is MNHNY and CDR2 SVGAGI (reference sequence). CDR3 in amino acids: CASSLQEGNGYTF. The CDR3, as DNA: TGTGCCAGCAGTTTACAGGAAGGGAATGGCTACACCTTC.

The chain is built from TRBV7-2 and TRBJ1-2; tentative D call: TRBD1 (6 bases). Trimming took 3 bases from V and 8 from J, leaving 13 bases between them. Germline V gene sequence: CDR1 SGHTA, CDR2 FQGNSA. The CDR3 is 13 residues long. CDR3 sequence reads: CASSFRGAAGYTF. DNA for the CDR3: TGTGCCAGCAGCTTTCGGGGGGCGGCCGGCTACACCTTC.

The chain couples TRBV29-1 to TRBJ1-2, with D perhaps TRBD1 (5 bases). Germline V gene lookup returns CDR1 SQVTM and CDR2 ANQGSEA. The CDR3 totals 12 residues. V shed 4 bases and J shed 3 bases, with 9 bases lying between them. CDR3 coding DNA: TGCAGCGTTGTCCGGGGGGACTATGGCTACACCTTC. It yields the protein CSVVRGDYGYTF.

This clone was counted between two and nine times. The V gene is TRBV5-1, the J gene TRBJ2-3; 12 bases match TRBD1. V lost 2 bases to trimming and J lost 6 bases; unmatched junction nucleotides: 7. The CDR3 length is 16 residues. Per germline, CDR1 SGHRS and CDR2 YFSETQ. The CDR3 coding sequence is TGCGCCAGCAGCTTAACGGGACAGGGGGCGGTCGATACGCAGTATTTT. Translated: CASSLTGQGAVDTQYF. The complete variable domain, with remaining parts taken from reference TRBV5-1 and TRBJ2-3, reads KAGVTQTPRYLIKTRGQQVTLSCSPISGHRSVSWYQQTPGQGLQFLFEYFSETQRNKGNFPGRFSGRQFSNSRSEMNVSTLELGDSALYLCASSLTGQGAVDTQYFGPGTRLTVL.

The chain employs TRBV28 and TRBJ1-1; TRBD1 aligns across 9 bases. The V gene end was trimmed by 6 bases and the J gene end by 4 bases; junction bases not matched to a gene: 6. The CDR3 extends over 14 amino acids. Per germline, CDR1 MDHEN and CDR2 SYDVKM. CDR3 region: CASSPGQGFTEAFF. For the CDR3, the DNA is TGTGCCAGCAGCCCAGGACAGGGGTTCACTGAAGCTTTCTTT.

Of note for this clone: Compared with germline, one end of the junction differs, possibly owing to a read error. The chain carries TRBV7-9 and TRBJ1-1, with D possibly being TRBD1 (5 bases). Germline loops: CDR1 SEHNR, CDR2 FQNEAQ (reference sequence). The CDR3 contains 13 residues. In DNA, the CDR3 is TGTTCCAGCAGCCTCGACAGATACACTGAAGCTTTCTTT. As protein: CSSSLDRYTEAFF. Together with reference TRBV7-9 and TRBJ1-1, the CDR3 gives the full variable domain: DTGVSQNPRHKITKRGQNVTFRCDPISEHNRLYWYRQTLGQGPEFLTYFQNEAQLEKSRLLSDRFSAERPKGSFSTLEIQRTEQGDSAMYLCSSSLDRYTEAFFGQGTRLTVV.

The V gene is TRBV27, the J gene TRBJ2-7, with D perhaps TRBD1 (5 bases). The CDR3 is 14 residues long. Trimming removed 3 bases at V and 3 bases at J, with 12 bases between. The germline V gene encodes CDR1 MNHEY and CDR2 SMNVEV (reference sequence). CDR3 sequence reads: CASSLGRQGYEQYF. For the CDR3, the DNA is TGTGCCAGCAGTTTGGGGCGGCAGGGCTACGAGCAGTACTTC.